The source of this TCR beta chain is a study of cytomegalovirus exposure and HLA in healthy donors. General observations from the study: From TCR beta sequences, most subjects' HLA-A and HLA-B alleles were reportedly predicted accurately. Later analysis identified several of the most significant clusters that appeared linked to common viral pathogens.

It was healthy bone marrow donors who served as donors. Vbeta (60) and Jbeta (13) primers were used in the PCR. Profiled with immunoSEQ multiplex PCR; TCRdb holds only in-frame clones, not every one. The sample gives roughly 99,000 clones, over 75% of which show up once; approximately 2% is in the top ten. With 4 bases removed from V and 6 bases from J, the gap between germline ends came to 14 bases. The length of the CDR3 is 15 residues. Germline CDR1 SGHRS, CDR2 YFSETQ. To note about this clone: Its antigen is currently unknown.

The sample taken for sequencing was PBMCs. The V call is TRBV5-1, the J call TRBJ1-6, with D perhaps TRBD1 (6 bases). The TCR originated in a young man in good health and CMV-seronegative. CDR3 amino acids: CASSPSGGANSPLHF. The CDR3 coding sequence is TGCGCCAGCAGCCCGTCGGGGGGGGCTAATTCACCCCTCCACTTT.